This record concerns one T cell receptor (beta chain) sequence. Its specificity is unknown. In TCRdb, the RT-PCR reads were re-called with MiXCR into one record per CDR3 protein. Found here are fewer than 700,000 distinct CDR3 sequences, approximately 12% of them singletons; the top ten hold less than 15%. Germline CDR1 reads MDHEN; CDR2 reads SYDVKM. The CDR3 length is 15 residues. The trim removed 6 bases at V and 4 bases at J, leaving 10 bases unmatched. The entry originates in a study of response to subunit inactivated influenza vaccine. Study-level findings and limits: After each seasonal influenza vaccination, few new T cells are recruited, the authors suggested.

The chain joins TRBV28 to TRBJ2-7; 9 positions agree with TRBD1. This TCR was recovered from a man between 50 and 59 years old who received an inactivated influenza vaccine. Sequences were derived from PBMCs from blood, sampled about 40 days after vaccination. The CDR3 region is CASSKQGAIGYEQYF. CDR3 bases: TGTGCCAGCAGCAAACAGGGGGCTATTGGGTACGAGCAGTACTTC.